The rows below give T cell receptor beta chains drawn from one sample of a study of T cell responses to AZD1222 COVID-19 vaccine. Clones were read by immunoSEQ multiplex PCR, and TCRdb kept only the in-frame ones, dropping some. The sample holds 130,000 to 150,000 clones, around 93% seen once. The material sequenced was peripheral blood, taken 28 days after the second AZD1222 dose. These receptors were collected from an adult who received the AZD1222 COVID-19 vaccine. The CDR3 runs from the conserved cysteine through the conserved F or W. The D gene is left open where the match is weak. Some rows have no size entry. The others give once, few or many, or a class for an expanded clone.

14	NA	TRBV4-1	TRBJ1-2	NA	CASSQVAGDYGYTF	TGCGCCAGCAGCCAAGTTGCGGGGGACTATGGCTACACCTTC
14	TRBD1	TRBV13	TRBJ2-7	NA	CASSSPGQPYEQYF	TGTGCCAGCAGCTCACCGGGACAGCCCTACGAGCAGTACTTC
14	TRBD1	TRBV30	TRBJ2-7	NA	CAWAKDRGFSEQYF	TGTGCCTGGGCTAAGGACAGGGGGTTTAGCGAGCAGTACTTC
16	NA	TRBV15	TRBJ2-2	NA	CATSRRSGVGLRELFF	TGTGCCACCAGCAGACGTTCAGGGGTGGGTCTCCGGGAGCTGTTTTTT
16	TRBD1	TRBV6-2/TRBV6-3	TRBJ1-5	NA	CASCSTGSYSNQPQHF	TGTGCCAGCTGTTCGACAGGGTCGTATAGCAATCAGCCCCAGCATTTT
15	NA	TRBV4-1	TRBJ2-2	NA	CASSQEPGFSGELFF	TGCGCCAGCAGCCAAGAACCCGGATTTTCCGGGGAGCTGTTTTTT
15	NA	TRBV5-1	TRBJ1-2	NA	CASGLGATTNYGYTF	TGCGCCAGTGGACTCGGGGCCACTACGAACTATGGCTACACCTTC
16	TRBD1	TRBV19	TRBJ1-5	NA	CASSSGTGMNNQPQHF	TGTGCCAGTAGTTCAGGGACAGGGATGAACAATCAGCCCCAGCATTTT
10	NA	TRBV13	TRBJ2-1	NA	CASGRGEQFF	TGTGCCAGCGGGCGGGGTGAGCAGTTCTTC
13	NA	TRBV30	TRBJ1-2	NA	CAWSPGRNYGYTF	TGTGCCTGGAGTCCAGGTCGTAACTATGGCTACACCTTC
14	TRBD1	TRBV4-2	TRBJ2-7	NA	CASSQLDRSNEQYF	TGTGCCAGCAGCCAATTGGACAGGAGTAACGAGCAGTACTTC
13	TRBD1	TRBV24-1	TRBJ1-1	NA	CATSSRNRGRAFF	TGTGCCACCAGTTCAAGGAACAGGGGGCGAGCTTTCTTT
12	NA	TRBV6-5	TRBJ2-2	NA	CATKRGTRELFF	TGTGCCACCAAAAGGGGTACCAGGGAGCTGTTTTTT
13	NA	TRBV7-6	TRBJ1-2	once	CASSLGQAGGYTF	TGTGCCAGCAGCTTAGGACAGGCCGGTGGCTACACCTTC
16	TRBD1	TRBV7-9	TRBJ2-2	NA	CASSASGQGMAGELFF	TGTGCCAGCAGCGCGTCGGGACAGGGTATGGCCGGGGAGCTGTTTTTT
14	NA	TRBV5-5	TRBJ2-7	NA	CASSLGLVSYEQYF	TGTGCCAGCAGCCTCGGTTTGGTGAGCTACGAGCAGTACTTC
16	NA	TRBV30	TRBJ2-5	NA	CAWSVQVPAPPETQYF	TGTGCCTGGAGTGTACAGGTACCCGCCCCCCCTGAGACCCAGTACTTC
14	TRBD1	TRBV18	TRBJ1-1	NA	CASSPGQANTEAFF	TGTGCCAGCTCACCGGGACAGGCGAACACTGAAGCTTTCTTT
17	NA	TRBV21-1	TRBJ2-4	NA	CASSKALTGIAKNIQYF	TGTGCCAGCAGCAAAGCGCTTACAGGGATAGCCAAAAACATTCAGTACTTC
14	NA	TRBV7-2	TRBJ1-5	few	CASSPDSSNQPQHF	TGTGCCAGCAGCCCCGACAGTAGCAATCAGCCCCAGCATTTT
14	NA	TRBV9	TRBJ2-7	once	CASAVGTSSYEQYF	TGTGCCAGCGCCGTGGGAACCAGCTCCTACGAGCAGTACTTC
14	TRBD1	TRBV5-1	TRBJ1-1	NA	CASSLGTGAVEAFF	TGCGCCAGCAGCCTGGGGACAGGTGCTGTTGAAGCTTTCTTT
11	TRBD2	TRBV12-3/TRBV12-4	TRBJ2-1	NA	CASSSGLAEFF	TGTGCCAGCAGTTCAGGACTAGCGGAGTTCTTC
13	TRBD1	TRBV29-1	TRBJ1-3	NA	CSARDSSGNTIYF	TGCAGCGCCAGGGACAGCTCTGGAAACACCATATATTTT
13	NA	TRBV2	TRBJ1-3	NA	CASSLDSGNTIYF	TGTGCCAGCAGCTTAGACTCTGGAAACACCATATATTTT
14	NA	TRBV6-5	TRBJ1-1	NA	CASSYAAGATEAFF	TGTGCCAGCAGTTATGCCGCAGGGGCCACTGAAGCTTTCTTT
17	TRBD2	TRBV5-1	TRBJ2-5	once	CASSLGLAGGTQETQYF	TGCGCCAGCAGCTTGGGCCTAGCGGGGGGTACACAAGAGACCCAGTACTTC
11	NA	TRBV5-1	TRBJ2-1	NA	CASSAGLEQFF	TGCGCCAGCAGCGCCGGGCTTGAGCAGTTCTTC
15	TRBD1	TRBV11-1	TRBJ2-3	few	CASSADRLGTDTQYF	TGTGCCAGCAGCGCGGACAGGCTTGGCACAGATACGCAGTATTTT
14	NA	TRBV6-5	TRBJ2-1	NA	CASSYGIQVGEQFF	TGTGCCAGCAGTTACGGGATACAGGTTGGTGAGCAGTTCTTC
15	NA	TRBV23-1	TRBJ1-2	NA	CASSITPARSYGYTF	TGCGCCAGCAGCATAACCCCGGCACGGAGCTATGGCTACACCTTC